This T cell receptor beta chain comes out of a study of beta chain features in type 1 diabetes. Looking at the study overall: Sorted cells from all samples, numbering about 100,000,000, were examined. Study-wide results and caveats: Across all four CD4+ subsets, people with type 1 diabetes showed modestly shorter TCRB CDR3s. Type 1 diabetes patients showed fewer insertions and more deletions at VDJ junctions.

This clone was seen more than once but under ten times. Its target is unknown. Reverse transcription of all isolated RNA meant that expressed TCRB transcripts were sequenced. Sequencing used immunoSEQ multiplex PCR; TCRdb keeps in-frame clones, though not all of them. The sample shows 600,000 to 700,000 clones, roughly 12% of them seen only once. Blood was drawn once from each donor into heparinised tubes. The draws averaged about 110 mL. Sorting that relied on CD45RO/CCR7/CD25/CD127/CD95/CD27 yielded CD4+ naive, central memory, regulatory and stem cell-like memory cells. V lost 6 bases and J 1 base, leaving 18 bases between the germline ends. CDR3 length equals 16 residues. CDR1 and CDR2 from the germline V gene are SGHTA and FQGNSA.

The sequence was collected from a man aged 25 to 40 with type 1 diabetes. This sequence joins TRBV7-2 and TRBJ1-2, with D possibly TRBD1 on 5 matching bases. The sample taken for sequencing was naive CD4+ T cells from blood. The CDR3 region has the DNA TGTGCCAGCAGTCTTGCCATGACAGATCTTAACTATGGCTACACCTTC. It translates to CASSLAMTDLNYGYTF.